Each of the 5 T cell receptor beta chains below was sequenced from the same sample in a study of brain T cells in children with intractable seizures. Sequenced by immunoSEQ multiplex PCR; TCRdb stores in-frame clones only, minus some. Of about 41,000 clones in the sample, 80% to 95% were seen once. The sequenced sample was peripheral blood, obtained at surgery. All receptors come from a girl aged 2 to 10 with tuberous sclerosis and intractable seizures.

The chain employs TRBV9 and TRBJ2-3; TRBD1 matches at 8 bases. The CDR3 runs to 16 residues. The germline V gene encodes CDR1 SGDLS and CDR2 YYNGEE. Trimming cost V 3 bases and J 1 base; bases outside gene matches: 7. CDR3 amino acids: CASSARGQGGTDTQYF. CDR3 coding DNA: TGTGCCAGCAGCGCTCGTGGACAGGGAGGCACAGATACGCAGTATTTT. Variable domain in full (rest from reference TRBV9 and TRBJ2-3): DSGVTQTPKHLITATGQRVTLRCSPRSGDLSVYWYQQSLDQGLQFLIQYYNGEERAKGNILERFSAQQFPDLHSELNLSSLELGDSALYFCASSARGQGGTDTQYFGPGTRLTVL.

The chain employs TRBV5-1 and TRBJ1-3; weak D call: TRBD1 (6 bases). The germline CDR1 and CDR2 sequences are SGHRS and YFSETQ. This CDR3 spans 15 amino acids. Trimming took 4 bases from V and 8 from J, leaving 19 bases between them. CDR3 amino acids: CASSQGHITGDTIYF. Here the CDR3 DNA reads TGCGCCAGCAGCCAGGGACATATCACGGGGGACACCATATATTTT.

The CDR3 DNA follows: TGCGCCAGCAGCCAAGATCGAAGCGTAGCGGGGGGGCCGCAGACCCAGTACTTC. Translating gives CASSQDRSVAGGPQTQYF. The V gene is TRBV4-1, the J gene TRBJ2-5; 11 positions match TRBD2. V was pared by 0 bases and J by 6 bases, with 12 bases of the junction left unmatched. Germline V CDR1 and CDR2: MGHRA, YSYEKL. The CDR3 runs 18 residues.

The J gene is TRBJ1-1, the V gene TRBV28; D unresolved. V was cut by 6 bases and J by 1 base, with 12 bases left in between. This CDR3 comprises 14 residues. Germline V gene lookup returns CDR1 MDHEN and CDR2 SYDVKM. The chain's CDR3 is CASSEVDGNTEAFF. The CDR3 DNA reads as TGTGCCAGCAGCGAGGTAGATGGGAACACTGAAGCTTTCTTT.

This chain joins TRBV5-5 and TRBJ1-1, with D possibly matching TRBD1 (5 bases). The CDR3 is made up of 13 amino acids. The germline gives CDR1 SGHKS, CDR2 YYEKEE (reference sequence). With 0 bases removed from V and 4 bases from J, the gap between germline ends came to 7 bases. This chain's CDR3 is CASSLVGVTEAFF. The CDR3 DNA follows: TGTGCCAGCAGCTTGGTAGGGGTCACTGAAGCTTTCTTT.